This passage covers 4 T cell receptor beta chains from one sample sequenced in a study of vaccination effects on CD4 cells after COVID-19. Which antigens these TCRs recognize remains unknown. Only in-frame clones appear in the TCRdb table, and some are missing; sequencing was by immunoSEQ multiplex PCR. The table lists some 60,000 clones, about 72% of them singletons. Peptide-pool stimulation followed by sequencing identified expanded antigen-specific CD4+ clonotypes in the ViraFEST assay. An approximately ten-day culture period preceded the isolation of CD4+ T cells. None of these healthy vaccinees had been infected with SARS-CoV-2 before vaccination. Here the sequenced sample was CD4+ T cells from PBMCs cultured with HCoV-NL63 spike peptides, taken before COVID-19 vaccination. Source of these receptors: a human donor who received a COVID-19 vaccine.

This chain links TRBV9 with TRBJ2-2; the D gene is possibly TRBD2 (5 bases). Trimming stripped 0 bases from V and 0 bases from J, with 9 bases between. In germline, CDR1 is SGDLS, CDR2 YYNGEE. This CDR3 comprises 16 residues. The CDR3: CASSVGRGTNTGELFF. CDR3 nucleotide sequence: TGTGCCAGCAGCGTAGGTCGAGGGACGAACACCGGGGAGCTGTTTTTT.

The rearrangement uses TRBV6-4 and TRBJ2-1; no clear D gene. Trimming left V 7 bases short and J 9 bases short, with 25 bases between. The CDR3 runs to 16 residues. Germline lookup yields CDR1 MRHNA and CDR2 SNTAGT. The DNA of the CDR3 is TGTGCCAGCACCAACCAAGTAAGTCCCGGGTCTGGTGAGCAGTTCTTC. Translating gives CASTNQVSPGSGEQFF.

The sample holds a few counts of this clone. The chain combines TRBV4-2 with TRBJ2-6; 11 bases align to TRBD1. J gave up 0 bases and V 3 bases, and 7 bases lay outside the gene matches. The germline V gene encodes CDR1 LGHNA and CDR2 YNFKEQ. The CDR3 sequence is 19 residues long. As DNA, the CDR3 is TGTGCCAGCAGCCAGAGCCCCGGGACAGGGGGCTCTGGGGCCAACGTCCTGACTTTC. Translating it yields CASSQSPGTGGSGANVLTF.

This clone occurred once. CDR3 residues: CASTIGTASSYEQYV. CDR3 nucleotide sequence: TGTGCCAGCACCATCGGGACAGCGAGCTCCTACGAGCAGTACGTC. The V and J genes are TRBV6-5 and TRBJ2-7; 7 bases align to TRBD1. Per the germline V gene, CDR1 is MNHEY and CDR2 is SVGAGI. This CDR3 spans 15 amino acids. V lost 7 bases, J lost 0 bases, and 9 bases stayed unmatched.